This TCR beta chain was found in a study of CD8 T cells in Susac syndrome. General observations from the study: A relatively small number of individuals underwent TCR sequencing and HLA analysis.

The RNA input was roughly 0.45 to 1 ug, and it was reverse transcribed with random hexamers. The amplification used immunoSEQ multiplex PCR on TCR beta CDR3; it spanned 54 Vbeta and 13 Jbeta. TCRdb re-called the immunoSEQ multiplex PCR reads with MiXCR, one entry per CDR3 protein. The repertoire holds about 130,000 distinct CDR3 sequences, with around 94% as singletons. As concerns this clonotype: No antigen is known for it.

V lost 5 bases to trimming and J lost 1 base, with 17 bases between them. The germline V gene has CDR1 DFQATT and CDR2 SNEGSKA (reference sequence). The CDR3 runs 15 residues. Sequencing was performed on CD4+ T cells from PBMCs. The gene calls are TRBV20-1 and TRBJ2-5; D ambiguous. The source is a human donor in good health. This chain's CDR3 is CSALDGPSAQETQYF. CDR3 bases: TGCAGTGCTCTGGACGGGCCTTCAGCCCAAGAGACCCAGTACTTC.